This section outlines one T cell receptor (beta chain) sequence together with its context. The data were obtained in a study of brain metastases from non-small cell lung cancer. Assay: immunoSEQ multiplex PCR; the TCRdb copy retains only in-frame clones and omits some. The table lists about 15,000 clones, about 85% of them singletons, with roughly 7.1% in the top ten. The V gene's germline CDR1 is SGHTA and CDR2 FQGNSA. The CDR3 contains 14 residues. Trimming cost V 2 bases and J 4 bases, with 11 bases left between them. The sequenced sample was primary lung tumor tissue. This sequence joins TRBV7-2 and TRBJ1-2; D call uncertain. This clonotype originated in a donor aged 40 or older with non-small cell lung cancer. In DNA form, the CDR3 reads TGTGCCAGCAGCTTATTTGAGACTTTCTATGGCTACACCTTC. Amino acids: CASSLFETFYGYTF.